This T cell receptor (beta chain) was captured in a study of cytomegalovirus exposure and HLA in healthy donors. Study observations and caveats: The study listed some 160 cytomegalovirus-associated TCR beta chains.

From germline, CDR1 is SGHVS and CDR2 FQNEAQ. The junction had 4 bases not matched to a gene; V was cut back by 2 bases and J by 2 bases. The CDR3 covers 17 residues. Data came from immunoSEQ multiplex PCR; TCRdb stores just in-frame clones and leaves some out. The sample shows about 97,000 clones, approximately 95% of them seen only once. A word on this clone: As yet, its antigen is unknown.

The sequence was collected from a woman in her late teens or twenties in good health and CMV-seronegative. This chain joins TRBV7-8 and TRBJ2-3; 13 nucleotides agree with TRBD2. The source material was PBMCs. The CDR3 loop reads CASSLKGLAGTTDTQYF. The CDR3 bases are TGTGCCAGCAGCTTAAAGGGACTAGCGGGAACCACAGATACGCAGTATTTT.